This T cell receptor (beta chain) was found in a study of T cells in Graves' hyperthyroidism and ophthalmopathy. The source material, RNA transcripts, was used to amplify TCR beta CDR3 regions. With the HTBI primer set, the TCR CDR3 went through a first round of RT-PCR. MiXCR was run by TCRdb on the multiplex PCR reads, yielding one entry per CDR3 protein. Of 480,000 or so distinct CDR3 sequences detected, approximately 49% appear once; the ten largest clones hold about 45%. CDR1 MNHEY and CDR2 SVGAGI come from the germline V gene. Trimming removed 0 bases from V and 2 bases from J, with 11 bases in between. This CDR3 is 15 amino acids long. Concerning this clonotype itself: What it recognizes is unknown.

The study excluded patients with uncontrolled infection, other autoimmune disease, pregnancy or lactation. Study-wide findings and caveats: The model's output predicted ophthalmopathy at a median of around 7 months prior to onset. Most thyroid clonotypes expanded above 0.001 appeared in blood too.

This TCR was sampled from an adult woman with Graves' disease, either hyperthyroidism or ophthalmopathy (not recorded which). Input material: peripheral blood or thyroid tissue (not recorded which). The chain recombines TRBV6-5 with TRBJ2-7; D is unresolved. Here the CDR3 DNA reads TGTGCCAGCAGTTACTCGAGTTACAGCCCCTACGAGCAGTACTTC. This translates into CASSYSSYSPYEQYF.